This T cell receptor (beta chain) derives from a study of T cells in Graves' hyperthyroidism and ophthalmopathy. The CDR3 spans 16 residues. Germline V gives CDR1 MNHNS, CDR2 SASEGT. Trimming shortened V by 3 bases and J by 2 bases, and 16 bases separated the two germline ends. This clonotype was picked up a small number of times. Amplification of TCR beta CDR3 regions used RNA as the template. Carried out on the TCR CDR3, a first-round RT-PCR used the HTBI primer set. TCRdb re-derived calls from the multiplex PCR reads in MiXCR, one entry per CDR3 protein. The repertoire holds 600,000 to 850,000 distinct CDR3 sequences, with roughly a sixth as singletons.

Sequenced material: blood. The sequence was obtained from a woman aged 50 to 60 with Graves' hyperthyroidism that later progressed to Graves' ophthalmopathy. This chain links TRBV6-1 with TRBJ2-5; possibly TRBD1 or TRBD2 for D (5 bases each). CDR3 in DNA: TGTGCCAGCAGTGATCACAGGACTCAAGTACAAGAGACCCAGTACTTC. This encodes CASSDHRTQVQETQYF.